The entry below gives a single T cell receptor (beta chain) sequence along with its context. V was clipped by 7 bases and J by 6 bases, with 20 bases between them. The CDR3 contains 15 residues. Germline lookup yields CDR1 LNHDA and CDR2 SQIVND (reference sequence). TCRdb keeps only in-frame clones here, not all; method: immunoSEQ multiplex PCR. Seen here are 43,000 or so clones, about 94% observed once, and the top ten hold approximately 5.9%. This sample is drawn from a study of cytomegalovirus exposure and HLA in healthy donors. Source material: PBMCs. The clonotype comes from a man between 18 and 29 years old in good health and CMV-seronegative. The J gene is TRBJ2-3, the V gene TRBV19, with a tentative D call TRBD1 (6 bases). The CDR3 nucleotides are TGTGCCAGTACTCTACGTAGGGGGAGTTCCGATACGCAGTATTTT. It encodes CASTLRRGSSDTQYF.